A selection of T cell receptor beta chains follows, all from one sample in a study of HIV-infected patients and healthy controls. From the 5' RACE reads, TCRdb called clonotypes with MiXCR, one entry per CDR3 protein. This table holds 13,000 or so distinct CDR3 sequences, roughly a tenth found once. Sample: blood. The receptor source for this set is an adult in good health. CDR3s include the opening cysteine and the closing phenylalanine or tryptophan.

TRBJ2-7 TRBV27 CASSLGGRGSYEQYF
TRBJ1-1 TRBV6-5 CASTLMQGALTEAFF
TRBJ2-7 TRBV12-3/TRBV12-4 CASSPDSYEQYF
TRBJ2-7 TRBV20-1 CSARGSGRAWDEQYF
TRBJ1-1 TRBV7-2 CASSLKGTTEAFF
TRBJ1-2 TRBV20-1 CSAPQGARSGYTF
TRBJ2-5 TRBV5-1 CASSFNSGMEGETQYF
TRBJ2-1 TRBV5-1 CASSLEGGRAWDEQFF
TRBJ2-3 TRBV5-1 CASSLDFAGAEDTQYF
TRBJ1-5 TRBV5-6 CASSQWGRNQPQHF
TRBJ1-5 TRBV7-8 CASRPDRFSNQPQHF
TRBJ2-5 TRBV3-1 CASSRTSGTQETQYF
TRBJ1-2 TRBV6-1 CASVNRGNNYGYTF
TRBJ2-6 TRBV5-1 CASSPKYGSGANVLTF
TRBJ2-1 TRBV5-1 CASSPQDGNNEQFF